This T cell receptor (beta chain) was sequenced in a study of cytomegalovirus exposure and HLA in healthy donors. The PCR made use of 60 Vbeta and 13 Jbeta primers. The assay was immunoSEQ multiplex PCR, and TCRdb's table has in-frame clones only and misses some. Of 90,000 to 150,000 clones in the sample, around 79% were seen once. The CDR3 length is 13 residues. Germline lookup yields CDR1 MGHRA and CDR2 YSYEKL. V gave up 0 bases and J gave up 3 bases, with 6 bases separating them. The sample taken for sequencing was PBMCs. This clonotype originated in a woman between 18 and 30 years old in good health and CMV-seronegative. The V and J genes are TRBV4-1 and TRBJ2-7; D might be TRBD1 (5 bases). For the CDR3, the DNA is TGCGCCAGCAGCCAAGACCAGGGCTACGAGCAGTACTTC. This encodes CASSQDQGYEQYF.